The 28 T cell receptor beta chains presented below share a single source sample, sequenced in a study of blood T cell repertoires in COVID-19. TCRdb's table, derived via immunoSEQ multiplex PCR, lists solely in-frame clones and lacks some. The sample yields 45,000 to 55,000 clones, 68% seen once. Sample: peripheral blood. All receptors derive from a woman aged 70-85 years with acute or convalescent COVID-19.

The CDR3 loop reads CASIGHLPGYTF. The CDR3 nucleotides are TGTGCCAGCATCGGACACCTGCCCGGCTACACCTTC. This rearrangement joins TRBV21-1 to TRBJ1-2; TRBD1 was called by the table and not checked on the DNA. TRBV21-1 is listed as a pseudogene. The CDR3 spans 12 residues.

V usage is TRBV10-1 and J usage is TRBJ2-3; 9 bases map to TRBD2. V lost 2 bases to trimming and J lost 2 bases; unmatched junction nucleotides: 2. The CDR3 length is 15 residues. Germline V gene lookup returns CDR1 WNHNN and CDR2 SYGVQD (reference sequence). CDR3 DNA sequence: TGCGCCAGCAGTGAGCTAGCGGGACCCACAGATACGCAGTATTTT. This encodes CASSELAGPTDTQYF.

The chain carries TRBV7-3 and TRBJ1-1, with TRBD1 as a possible D gene (6 bases). Trimming pared 5 bases from V and 1 base from J, leaving 26 bases between. The germline V gene has CDR1 SGHTA and CDR2 FQGTGA. The length of the CDR3 is 19 residues. The chain's CDR3 is CASSPSGTPPLGGNTEAFF. CDR3 coding DNA: TGTGCCAGCAGCCCTTCAGGGACACCGCCATTAGGTGGGAACACTGAAGCTTTCTTT.

The chain links TRBV15 to TRBJ2-1; 8 nucleotides align to TRBD2. The CDR3 runs to 17 residues. The ends lost 0 bases at V and 5 bases at J; junction bases unmatched: 9. CDR1 is LNHNV and CDR2 is YYDKDF in the germline V gene (reference sequence). The CDR3 sequence is CATSRDRLAGGNNEQFF. The CDR3 DNA sequence: TGTGCCACCAGCAGAGATCGGTTGGCGGGAGGAAACAATGAGCAGTTCTTC.

The chain links TRBV3-1 (or the pseudogene TRBV3-2) to TRBJ1-4; tentative D call: TRBD1 (6 bases). V was shortened by 0 bases and J by 2 bases, with 10 bases between the two germline ends. The CDR3 runs to 16 residues. CDR1 is LGHDT, CDR2 YNNKEL, per germline (reference sequence). This CDR3 reads CASSQDITGTNEKLFF. The DNA of the CDR3 is TGTGCCAGCAGCCAAGACATAACAGGGACTAATGAAAAACTGTTTTTT.

V is TRBV5-4 and J is TRBJ2-7; tentatively, D is TRBD1 (5 bases). The CDR3 consists of 16 residues. Trimming cost V 0 bases and J 2 bases, with 15 bases left between them. CDR1 and CDR2 (germline): SGHNT, YYREEE (reference sequence). The chain's CDR3 is CASSLAYRQTPYEQYF. CDR3 nucleotide sequence: TGTGCCAGCAGCTTGGCCTATCGACAGACTCCCTACGAGCAGTACTTC.

By share of the sample, this clone is medium-sized. The chain carries TRBV7-9 and TRBJ2-7; D possibly corresponds to TRBD1 (6 bases). Germline loops: CDR1 SEHNR, CDR2 FQNEAQ (reference sequence). This CDR3 has 13 amino acids. Trimming removed 6 bases at V and 7 bases at J, with 16 bases between. CDR3 in amino acids: CASSFTGPGEQYF. The DNA of the CDR3 is TGTGCCAGCAGTTTTACAGGGCCGGGAGAGCAGTACTTC.

This chain links TRBV6-2 or TRBV6-3 with TRBJ2-7; 8 bases are a match to TRBD2. Trimming removed 5 bases from V and 4 bases from J; junction bases left unmatched: 10. The CDR3 is 15 residues long. Germline CDR1 and CDR2: MNHEY and SVGEGT. This chain's CDR3 is CASSSAGTRRYEQYF. The CDR3 DNA reads as TGTGCCAGCAGTAGCGCCGGGACTAGGAGGTACGAGCAGTACTTC.

The chain links TRBV7-2 to TRBJ2-1; possible D gene TRBD1, 6 bases. V lost 5 bases, J lost 5 bases, and 16 bases lay in between. Per germline, CDR1 SGHTA and CDR2 FQGNSA. The CDR3 is 15 amino acids. The CDR3 DNA reads TGTGCCAGCAGCGATACAGGGTTAAGGAACAATGAGCAGTTCTTC. It translates to CASSDTGLRNNEQFF. Complete variable domain (other parts from reference TRBV7-2 and TRBJ2-1): GAGVSQSPSNKVTEKGKDVELRCDPISGHTALYWYRQSLGQGLEFLIYFQGNSAPDKSGLPSDRFSAERTGGSVSTLTIQRTQQEDSAVYLCASSDTGLRNNEQFFGPGTRLTVL.

The chain joins TRBV15 to TRBJ1-1; D is unclear. Germline V gene lookup returns CDR1 LNHNV and CDR2 YYDKDF (reference sequence). The CDR3 covers 14 residues. Between the trimmed V and J ends, which lost 0 bases and 1 base, there was a span of 6 bases. The CDR3 bases are TGTGCCACCAGCAGAGATTGGCAGAACACTGAAGCTTTCTTT. It is translated as CATSRDWQNTEAFF.

The chain couples TRBV10-1 to TRBJ2-5, with D tentatively TRBD2 (6 bases). Trimming took off 3 bases at V and 1 base at J, with 9 bases between the two ends. The V gene's germline CDR1 is WNHNN and CDR2 SYGVQD (reference sequence). The CDR3 is 14 residues long. The CDR3 is CASSDRESQETQYF. Here the CDR3 DNA reads TGCGCCAGCAGTGATCGGGAGAGCCAAGAGACCCAGTACTTC.

This clone was found many times. The rearrangement joins TRBV4-1 to TRBJ2-1; the match to TRBD2 covers 8 bases. There are 18 residues in the CDR3. The germline gives CDR1 MGHRA, CDR2 YSYEKL. The junction had 12 bases not matched to a gene; V was cut back by 0 bases and J by 5 bases. CDR3 sequence reads: CASSQEAASGGPNNEQFF. The CDR3 region has the DNA TGCGCCAGCAGCCAAGAGGCCGCAAGCGGGGGCCCCAACAATGAGCAGTTCTTC.

This chain connects TRBV6-5 to TRBJ2-3; TRBD2 aligns across 10 bases. CDR3 length equals 15 residues. The germline V gene has CDR1 MNHEY and CDR2 SVGAGI. The ends lost 7 bases at V and 2 bases at J; junction bases unmatched: 6. CDR3 nucleotide sequence: TGTGCCAGCACAGGGACTAGCGATCTCACAGATACGCAGTATTTT. Translation: CASTGTSDLTDTQYF.

This clone came up once. The chain is built from TRBV11-3 and TRBJ2-1; no reliable D call. The CDR3 runs 13 residues. Trimming stripped 5 bases from V and 5 bases from J, with 10 bases between. CDR1 is SGHNT, CDR2 YENEEA, per germline. The DNA for the CDR3 is TGTGCCAGCAGCCTGAGACTGAACAATGAGCAGTTCTTC. It translates to CASSLRLNNEQFF.

A word on this clone: One end of the junction varies from germline; a read error may be responsible. The gene calls are TRBV7-7 and TRBJ2-2; D remains unclear. CDR1 is SSHAT and CDR2 is FNYEAQ in the germline V gene (reference sequence). The CDR3 has 13 residues. The CDR3 DNA reads TGTGCTAGCAGCTTACCTAACACCGGGGAGCTGTTTTTT. As protein: CASSLPNTGELFF. Using reference TRBV7-7 and TRBJ2-2 for the parts outside the CDR3, the full variable domain is GAGVSQSPRYKVTKRGQDVTLRCDPISSHATLYWYQQALGQGPEFLTYFNYEAQPDKSGLPSDRFSAERPEGSISTLTIQRTEQRDSAMYRCASSLPNTGELFFGEGSRLTVL.

The chain uses TRBV18 and TRBJ2-5; D not certain. The germline V and J ends were trimmed by 2 bases and 2 bases, with 6 bases remaining between them. This CDR3 has 13 amino acids. From germline, CDR1 is KGHSH and CDR2 LQKENI. The CDR3 DNA reads TGTGCCAGCTCACCATCGCGTCAAGAGACCCAGTACTTC. Residues: CASSPSRQETQYF.

This chain joins TRBV14 and TRBJ2-7; TRBD2 matches 8 bases. Trimming removed 0 bases from V and 4 bases from J; junction bases left unmatched: 5. Germline loops: CDR1 SGHDN, CDR2 FVKESK. This CDR3 spans 15 amino acids. The CDR3 spells CASSQDSGRRYEQYF. For the CDR3, the DNA is TGTGCCAGCAGCCAAGACAGCGGGAGAAGGTACGAGCAGTACTTC.

The J gene is TRBJ2-1, the V gene TRBV7-8; 8 nucleotides match TRBD1. Germline CDR1 is SGHVS and CDR2 is FQNEAQ. The CDR3 contains 17 residues. V trimming: 4 bases; J trimming: 0 bases; junction bases outside the gene matches: 8. The CDR3, as DNA: TGTGCCAGCAGCTGGCAGGGGGCTACGAGCTCCTACAATGAGCAGTTCTTC. Translation: CASSWQGATSSYNEQFF. The full variable domain, with the rest looked up from reference TRBV7-8 and TRBJ2-1, is GAGVSQSPRYKVAKRGQDVALRCDPISGHVSLFWYQQALGQGPEFLTYFQNEAQLDKSGLPSDRFFAERPEGSVSTLKIQRTQQEDSAVYLCASSWQGATSSYNEQFFGPGTRLTVL.

In its sample, this clone was seen a few times. The gene calls are TRBV10-3 and TRBJ1-5; D call uncertain. Germline V gene lookup returns CDR1 ENHRY and CDR2 SYGVKD. This CDR3 has 14 residues. V dropped 6 bases and J dropped 3 bases, with 12 bases sitting between them. Here the CDR3 reads CAIRESGDNQPQHF. CDR3 in DNA: TGTGCCATCAGGGAAAGTGGAGACAATCAGCCCCAGCATTTT.

V gene TRBV27 combines with J gene TRBJ2-7, with TRBD1 matching over 10 bases. This CDR3 comprises 16 residues. The trim removed 3 bases at V and 9 bases at J, leaving 14 bases unmatched. Germline CDR1 is MNHEY and CDR2 is SMNVEV (reference sequence). CDR3 in DNA: TGTGCCAGCAGTTTTACCCCGTACCGGGACAGGGGAGTGCAGTACTTC. Translation gives CASSFTPYRDRGVQYF.

Only a few counts were recorded for this clone. A junction end diverges from the germline sequence, so it may reflect a read error. The rearrangement links TRBV9 to TRBJ1-4, with D perhaps TRBD1 (5 bases). The CDR3 extends over 15 amino acids. Germline assignment: CDR1 SGDLS and CDR2 YYNGEE. In DNA, the CDR3 is TGTGCCAGCAGCCGAGGCCCGGGGGACGGGGAAAATCTGTTTTTT. Encoded protein: CASSRGPGDGENLFF.

This clone is large. The J gene is TRBJ2-7, the V gene TRBV28; 7 bases are a match to TRBD2. This CDR3 has 15 residues. CDR1 MDHEN and CDR2 SYDVKM come from the germline V gene. V dropped 6 bases and J dropped 2; count of bases not matched to a gene: 10. CDR3 DNA: TGTGCCAGCAGCCTTCTCTTGGGAGGGGCCTACGAGCAGTACTTC. Residues: CASSLLLGGAYEQYF.

The chain couples TRBV3-1 (or the pseudogene TRBV3-2) to TRBJ2-5; the match to TRBD2 covers 9 bases. Germline CDR1 LGHDT, CDR2 YNNKEL (reference sequence). This CDR3 is built from 16 residues. V shed 5 bases, J shed 1 base, and the junction held 8 bases outside the gene matches. DNA of the CDR3: TGTGCCAGCAGCGGGCGTCTAGCGGGGACCCAAGAGACCCAGTACTTC. This sequence encodes CASSGRLAGTQETQYF.

The J gene is TRBJ1-1, the V gene TRBV6-5, with no clear D. Germline V gives CDR1 MNHEY, CDR2 SVGAGI. V was trimmed by 6 bases and J by 1 base, leaving 6 bases between them. The CDR3 is 12 residues long. The CDR3 loop reads CASRLQNTEAFF. For the CDR3, the DNA is TGTGCCAGCAGACTACAGAACACTGAAGCTTTCTTT.

The rearrangement links TRBV5-1 to TRBJ2-5; the D gene is possibly TRBD1 (5 bases). Germline CDR1 is SGHRS and CDR2 is YFSETQ. The CDR3 has 15 residues. The ends were cut back, 4 bases at V and 4 bases at J, with 17 bases in the middle. CDR3 DNA sequence: TGCGCCAGCAGCCCCCAGGGATATGAGACAGAGACCCAGTACTTC. It specifies CASSPQGYETETQYF. Variable domain in full (rest from reference TRBV5-1 and TRBJ2-5): KAGVTQTPRYLIKTRGQQVTLSCSPISGHRSVSWYQQTPGQGLQFLFEYFSETQRNKGNFPGRFSGRQFSNSRSEMNVSTLELGDSALYLCASSPQGYETETQYFGPGTRLLVL.

Only a few counts were recorded for this clone. The chain carries TRBV12-3 or TRBV12-4 and TRBJ2-7; 7 bases match TRBD1. This CDR3 is built from 13 residues. V was pared by 6 bases and J by 9 bases, with 11 bases of the junction left unmatched. The CDR3 loop reads CASSLRDRDGQYF. In DNA, the CDR3 is TGTGCCAGCAGCCTCCGTGACAGGGACGGGCAGTACTTC.

The chain joins TRBV5-1 to TRBJ2-2, with TRBD1 matching over 9 bases. Trimming at V came to 4 bases and at J to 6 bases, leaving 7 bases not matched to a gene. CDR3 size: 15 residues. Germline lookup yields CDR1 SGHRS and CDR2 YFSETQ. The CDR3 nucleotides read TGCGCCAGCAGCCAGGGACAGGGATTTCCCGGGGAGCTGTTTTTT. It yields the protein CASSQGQGFPGELFF.

This chain joins TRBV2 and TRBJ2-3, with a tentative D call TRBD2 (5 bases). The V end was cut by 8 bases, the J end by 0 bases, with 18 bases between. Germline CDR1 SNHLY, CDR2 FYNNEI. This CDR3 has 16 residues. The CDR3 nucleotides are TGTGCCAGCCAGAGACTACAACAGCGCAGCACAGATACGCAGTATTTT. It yields the protein CASQRLQQRSTDTQYF.